The sequence of this T cell receptor (beta chain) was determined in a study of blood T cell repertoires in COVID-19 (dated by TCRdb to 2020 to 2022). Regarding the study in general: Samples covering the acute and convalescent phases of COVID-19 were provided by collaborators in the United States, Italy and Spain. The prospective study material was composed of cDNA or gDNA derived from T cells, B-cell-depleted T cells, or PBMCs. The dataset comprised deeply sampled blood TCRbeta repertoires from subjects exposed to, actively infected with, or recovered from COVID-19. The repertoires were made available in a free public database intended to serve as a resource for research on the immune response to SARS-CoV-2. Samples were obtained from the ongoing ImmuneRACE study (first 160 participants) and from 950 to 1,500 subjects provided by 6 global collaborators. Sample metadata almost always included a de-identified subject ID, COVID-19 status, age in years and sex. Where available, HLA class I and class II types were obtained from metadata supplied by the sample provider rather than from assay-based typing.

At the junction V is shortened by 2 bases and J by 1 base; bases outside the gene matches: 7. Taken from cysteine to phenylalanine, the CDR3 has 17 residues. Only CDR3 DNA remains: 51 bases, in frame from the first base. CDR1 and CDR2 are read off the germline V gene (reference sequence) as SEHNR and FQNEAQ. Collaborating institutions collected whole blood in K2EDTA tubes following their own protocols. For TCRbeta analysis, collaborators shipped samples in one of three forms: frozen whole blood, isolated PBMCs, or DNA extracted from either of those sample types. Broad study findings and their caveats: How much clinical and demographic metadata was included differed by source and by participant, and the metadata was provided uncurated.

The immunoSEQ Assay, a bias-controlled multiplex PCR, was used to amplify TCRbeta CDR3 regions from genomic DNA. The authors' analysis ran thus. Within the assay, amplification of reference gene primers was used to estimate how many nucleated cells each sample contained. Sequence reads were collapsed and filtered to measure the absolute abundance of every unique TCRbeta CDR3 rearrangement. For each sample, productive Simpson clonality was calculated as the square root of Simpson's diversity index over productive rearrangements. TCRdb carries this immuneACCESS record with in-frame sequences only. Its versions omit some clonotypes, under half of them owing to an unresolved V gene in the studies checked, with the rest unexplained. D and trimming come from the DNA, and the V and J calls and clone size come from that table. The sample includes about 300,000 clones, with 86% observed a single time. Jointly, the top ten make up under 2% of the sample.

With regard to this clone: The antigen it recognizes is unknown. No much larger clone is present one base from it, and per-base qualities are unavailable.

Recombination connected TRBV7-9 to TRBJ2-5; 10 bases in the junction line up with TRBD2. Sequencing input: peripheral blood. The source of this sequence is a woman between 50 and 59 years old with acute or convalescent COVID-19. This receptor has the CDR3 CASSLPDGLAVQETQYF. At the DNA level, the sequence is TGTGCCAGCAGCTTACCGGACGGACTAGCGGTCCAAGAGACCCAGTACTTC.